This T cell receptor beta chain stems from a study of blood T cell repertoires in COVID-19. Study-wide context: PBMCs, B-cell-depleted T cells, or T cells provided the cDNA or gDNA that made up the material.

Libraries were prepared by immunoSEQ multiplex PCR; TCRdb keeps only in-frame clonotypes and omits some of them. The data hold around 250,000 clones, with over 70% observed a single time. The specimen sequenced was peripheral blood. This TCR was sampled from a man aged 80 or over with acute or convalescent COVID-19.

The CDR3 DNA reads TGTGCCAGCAGCTTACGGCGGGAATTTACCGGGGAGCTGTTTTTT. This gives the protein CASSLRREFTGELFF. The V gene is TRBV5-4, the J gene TRBJ2-2, with D tentatively TRBD2 (6 bases). This CDR3 comprises 15 residues. Germline assignment: CDR1 SGHNT and CDR2 YYREEE (reference sequence). The germline V and J ends were trimmed by 2 bases and 5 bases, with 13 bases remaining between them.